The rows below give T cell receptor beta chains drawn from one sample of a study of T cell responses to AZD1222 COVID-19 vaccine. The data were produced by immunoSEQ multiplex PCR, yet TCRdb's version contains in-frame clones alone and is incomplete. This table holds 70,000 or so clones, 70% to 80% found once. Here the sequenced sample was peripheral blood, taken on day 0 of MenACWY control vaccination. The source is an adult in good health. CDR3s include the opening cysteine and the closing phenylalanine or tryptophan. A D gene is named only where the DNA matches it firmly. Size values are once, few and many counts, or a class for expanded clones, and some rows have none.

d_gene: NA; j_gene: TRBJ2-2; abundance: NA; v_gene: TRBV5-4; CDR3aa: CASSPGTRNTGELFF; CDR3nt: TGTGCCAGCAGCCCCGGGACAAGGAACACCGGGGAGCTGTTTTTT
d_gene: TRBD1; j_gene: TRBJ1-1; abundance: NA; v_gene: TRBV4-2; CDR3aa: CASSQDRGADREEAEAFF; CDR3nt: TGTGCCAGCAGCCAAGATCGGGGGGCGGACAGGGAGGAGGCTGAAGCTTTCTTT
d_gene: TRBD2; j_gene: TRBJ2-2; abundance: NA; v_gene: TRBV9; CDR3aa: CASSARELAGGPFTGELFF; CDR3nt: TGTGCCAGCAGCGCCCGGGAGCTAGCGGGAGGGCCGTTTACCGGGGAGCTGTTTTTT
d_gene: NA; j_gene: TRBJ1-2; abundance: NA; v_gene: TRBV4-1; CDR3aa: CASSQESSPHGYTF; CDR3nt: TGCGCCAGCAGCCAAGAATCATCCCCGCATGGCTACACCTTC
d_gene: NA; j_gene: TRBJ1-6; abundance: many; v_gene: TRBV4-3; CDR3aa: CASSQGLLAPLHF; CDR3nt: TGCGCCAGCAGTCAGGGCCTATTAGCACCCCTCCACTTT
d_gene: NA; j_gene: TRBJ2-5; abundance: once; v_gene: TRBV11-2; CDR3aa: CASSFPQETQYF; CDR3nt: TGTGCCAGCAGCTTCCCCCAAGAGACCCAGTACTTC
d_gene: NA; j_gene: TRBJ1-2; abundance: once; v_gene: TRBV11-3; CDR3aa: CAGPGYGYTF; CDR3nt: TGTGCCGGGCCCGGCTATGGCTACACCTTC
d_gene: NA; j_gene: TRBJ1-5; abundance: NA; v_gene: TRBV11-2; CDR3aa: CASSLDTGAGQPQHF; CDR3nt: TGTGCCAGCAGCTTAGATACGGGGGCGGGACAGCCCCAGCATTTT
d_gene: NA; j_gene: TRBJ1-3; abundance: NA; v_gene: TRBV5-5; CDR3aa: CASSLAGPGNTIYF; CDR3nt: TGTGCCAGCAGCTTGGCGGGGCCTGGAAACACCATATATTTT
d_gene: TRBD1; j_gene: TRBJ1-4; abundance: NA; v_gene: TRBV6-5; CDR3aa: CASRRSQGAYEKLFF; CDR3nt: TGTGCCAGCAGACGATCACAGGGGGCCTATGAAAAACTGTTTTTT
d_gene: NA; j_gene: TRBJ1-1; abundance: NA; v_gene: TRBV10-3; CDR3aa: CAISDTVARTEAFF; CDR3nt: TGTGCCATCAGTGACACGGTTGCACGGACTGAAGCTTTCTTT
d_gene: NA; j_gene: TRBJ1-6; abundance: NA; v_gene: TRBV15; CDR3aa: CATSRVMTSSPLHF; CDR3nt: TGTGCCACCAGCAGAGTTATGACCTCTTCACCCCTCCACTTT
d_gene: NA; j_gene: TRBJ2-2; abundance: few; v_gene: TRBV7-7; CDR3aa: CASSPDRGTGELFF; CDR3nt: TGTGCTAGCAGCCCGGACAGAGGCACCGGGGAGCTGTTTTTT
d_gene: TRBD2; j_gene: TRBJ2-3; abundance: few; v_gene: TRBV11-3; CDR3aa: CASSFYEAGGAPDTQYF; CDR3nt: TGTGCCAGCAGCTTTTATGAGGCGGGGGGGGCCCCAGATACGCAGTATTTT
d_gene: NA; j_gene: TRBJ1-2; abundance: NA; v_gene: TRBV5-1; CDR3aa: CASSLVAGAGPYGYTF; CDR3nt: TGCGCCAGCAGCTTGGTAGCGGGGGCCGGACCTTATGGCTACACCTTC
d_gene: NA; j_gene: TRBJ1-2; abundance: few; v_gene: TRBV19; CDR3aa: CASTDSMAGYTF; CDR3nt: TGTGCCAGTACCGATTCTATGGCGGGCTACACCTTC
d_gene: NA; j_gene: TRBJ1-4; abundance: NA; v_gene: TRBV7-9; CDR3aa: CASSFPLDGDEKLFF; CDR3nt: TGTGCCAGCAGCTTTCCTTTGGACGGGGATGAAAAACTGTTTTTT
d_gene: NA; j_gene: TRBJ2-5; abundance: NA; v_gene: TRBV5-1; CDR3aa: CASSPEEGRETQYF; CDR3nt: TGCGCCAGCAGCCCCGAGGAGGGAAGAGAGACCCAGTACTTC
d_gene: NA; j_gene: TRBJ1-4; abundance: few; v_gene: TRBV28; CDR3aa: CASSTGTAGPTNEKLFF; CDR3nt: TGTGCCAGCAGCACCGGGACCGCGGGCCCAACTAATGAAAAACTGTTTTTT
d_gene: TRBD1; j_gene: TRBJ2-3; abundance: NA; v_gene: TRBV27; CDR3aa: CASSLTGTATSTDTQYF; CDR3nt: TGTGCCAGCAGTTTAACTGGGACAGCCACCAGCACAGATACGCAGTATTTT
d_gene: NA; j_gene: TRBJ2-1; abundance: few; v_gene: TRBV29-1; CDR3aa: CSVGANEQFF; CDR3nt: TGCAGCGTTGGGGCCAATGAGCAGTTCTTC
d_gene: TRBD1; j_gene: TRBJ1-1; abundance: NA; v_gene: TRBV7-2; CDR3aa: CASSTGQGRIAEAFF; CDR3nt: TGTGCCAGCAGCACAGGACAGGGGAGGATCGCTGAAGCTTTCTTT
d_gene: NA; j_gene: TRBJ2-2; abundance: NA; v_gene: TRBV6-5; CDR3aa: CASSQLFTGELFF; CDR3nt: TGTGCCAGCAGTCAACTCTTCACCGGGGAGCTGTTTTTT
d_gene: NA; j_gene: TRBJ2-7; abundance: NA; v_gene: TRBV7-9; CDR3aa: CASSLGRGMVEQYF; CDR3nt: TGTGCCAGCAGCTTGGGCAGGGGAATGGTCGAGCAGTACTTC
d_gene: NA; j_gene: TRBJ1-2; abundance: NA; v_gene: TRBV7-2; CDR3aa: CASSLAGDYGYTF; CDR3nt: TGTGCCAGCAGCTTAGCAGGGGACTATGGCTACACCTTC
d_gene: NA; j_gene: TRBJ1-2; abundance: NA; v_gene: TRBV4-3; CDR3aa: CASSQDLGTGNYGYTF; CDR3nt: TGCGCCAGCAGCCAAGATTTAGGTACAGGGAACTATGGCTACACCTTC
d_gene: NA; j_gene: TRBJ1-2; abundance: NA; v_gene: TRBV4-3; CDR3aa: CASSQGFATGAFGYTF; CDR3nt: TGCGCCAGCAGCCAGGGGTTCGCGACAGGAGCTTTTGGCTACACCTTC
d_gene: NA; j_gene: TRBJ2-7; abundance: NA; v_gene: TRBV28; CDR3aa: CASSLSTGYYEQYF; CDR3nt: TGTGCCAGCAGTTTATCCACCGGCTACTACGAGCAGTACTTC